Listed below are T cell receptor beta chains from one sample, sequenced in a study of human T cells and chemical hapten exposure. TCRdb redid the calling of the 5' RACE reads with MiXCR, one entry per CDR3 protein. This repertoire shows about 81,000 distinct CDR3 sequences, 7.7% found once; its top ten account for 2% to 2.5%. All receptors derive from a male donor in good health. CDR3s include the opening cysteine and the closing phenylalanine or tryptophan. Fields, in order: D gene, V gene, clone size, J gene, CDR3 protein, CDR3 DNA. D genes are given only for firm matches. Clone size is not always given. Where it is, it says once, few, many or a class for expanded clones.

>NA|TRBV3-1|many|TRBJ2-7
CASSPRTEGYEQYF
TGTGCCAGCAGCCCCCGGACCGAAGGCTACGAGCAGTACTTC
>NA|TRBV7-9|few|TRBJ1-3
CASSFHLTVGGRSSGNTIYF
TGTGCCAGCAGCTTCCATCTGACAGTCGGGGGCAGGAGCTCTGGAAACACCATATATTTT
>TRBD2|TRBV10-2|NA|TRBJ2-1
CASSETLAGGNNEQFF
TGCGCCAGCAGTGAGACGCTAGCGGGAGGGAACAATGAGCAGTTCTTC
>TRBD1|TRBV15|NA|TRBJ2-7
CATGQGYDQYF
TGTGCCACCGGACAGGGATACGATCAGTACTTC
>TRBD2|TRBV4-3|NA|TRBJ2-3
CASSQDRRLAGRTDTQYF
TGCGCCAGCAGCCAAGACCGAAGACTAGCGGGGCGCACAGATACGCAGTATTTT
>TRBD1|TRBV2|many|TRBJ2-3
CASSEARQGVPYF
TGTGCCAGCAGTGAAGCAAGACAGGGGGTTCCGTATTTT
>NA|TRBV12-3/TRBV12-4|NA|TRBJ1-1
CASSGFGGLNTEAFF
TGTGCCAGCAGTGGGTTTGGGGGCTTGAACACTGAAGCTTTCTTT
>NA|TRBV19|NA|TRBJ2-7
CASSSPSGSHEQYF
TGTGCCAGTAGTAGCCCTTCCGGGAGCCACGAGCAGTACTTC
>NA|TRBV2|many|TRBJ1-5
CASSRGDQPQHF
TGTGCCAGCAGCAGGGGAGATCAGCCCCAGCATTTT
>NA|TRBV2|few|TRBJ2-7
CASRGPQPGQPYEQYF
TGTGCCAGCCGTGGCCCTCAACCGGGACAACCCTACGAGCAGTACTTC
>NA|TRBV3-1|NA|TRBJ2-7
CASSHSGSYEQYF
TGTGCCAGCAGCCATTCGGGCTCCTACGAGCAGTACTTC
>NA|TRBV5-4|NA|TRBJ2-3
CASSSGALHTDTQYF
TGTGCCAGCAGCAGTGGAGCCCTTCACACAGATACGCAGTATTTT
>TRBD1|TRBV25-1|many|TRBJ1-5
CASSDWTGFQHF
TGTGCCAGCAGTGACTGGACAGGGTTCCAGCATTTT
>NA|TRBV7-9|many|TRBJ1-1
CASSLQIMNTEAFF
TGTGCCAGCAGCTTACAGATTATGAACACTGAAGCTTTCTTT
>NA|TRBV18|NA|TRBJ2-2
CASSRLDSNTGELFF
TGTGCCAGCTCACGCTTAGACAGCAACACCGGGGAGCTGTTTTTT
>NA|TRBV20-1|many|TRBJ1-5
CSVPSLGGNQPQHF
TGCAGTGTTCCCTCGTTGGGAGGCAATCAGCCCCAGCATTTT
>TRBD1|TRBV11-2|few|TRBJ2-7
CASSNGQGRTYEQYF
TGTGCCAGCAGCAACGGACAGGGTCGAACCTACGAGCAGTACTTC
>NA|TRBV7-2|NA|TRBJ1-5
CASSPTLDSNQPQHF
TGTGCCAGCAGCCCCACTTTGGATAGCAATCAGCCCCAGCATTTT
>TRBD2|TRBV5-1|many|TRBJ2-3
CASANLAGGTDTQYF
TGCGCCAGTGCCAATCTAGCGGGGGGTACAGATACGCAGTATTTT
>NA|TRBV7-2|few|TRBJ1-1
CASSLASVVNTEAFF
TGTGCCAGCAGCTTAGCGAGTGTAGTGAACACTGAAGCTTTCTTT
>NA|TRBV30|NA|TRBJ2-3
CAWSAFTDTQYF
TGTGCCTGGAGTGCCTTCACAGATACGCAGTATTTT
>NA|TRBV25-1|few|TRBJ2-5
CASSDVNLETQYF
TGTGCCAGCAGTGACGTTAACTTAGAGACCCAGTACTTC
>NA|TRBV20-1|NA|TRBJ2-1
CSARRIEQFF
TGCAGTGCTAGGCGGATTGAGCAGTTCTTC
>NA|TRBV18|NA|TRBJ1-2
CASSPPVRAENYGYTF
TGTGCCAGCTCACCACCGGTCAGGGCAGAAAACTATGGCTACACCTTC
>TRBD1|TRBV6-6|NA|TRBJ1-5
CASNYGTGRNQPQHF
TGTGCCAGCAATTACGGGACAGGGAGAAATCAGCCCCAGCATTTT
>NA|TRBV7-6|many|TRBJ1-5
CASSLGGQGQPQHF
TGTGCCAGCAGCTTAGGGGGGCAAGGACAGCCCCAGCATTTT